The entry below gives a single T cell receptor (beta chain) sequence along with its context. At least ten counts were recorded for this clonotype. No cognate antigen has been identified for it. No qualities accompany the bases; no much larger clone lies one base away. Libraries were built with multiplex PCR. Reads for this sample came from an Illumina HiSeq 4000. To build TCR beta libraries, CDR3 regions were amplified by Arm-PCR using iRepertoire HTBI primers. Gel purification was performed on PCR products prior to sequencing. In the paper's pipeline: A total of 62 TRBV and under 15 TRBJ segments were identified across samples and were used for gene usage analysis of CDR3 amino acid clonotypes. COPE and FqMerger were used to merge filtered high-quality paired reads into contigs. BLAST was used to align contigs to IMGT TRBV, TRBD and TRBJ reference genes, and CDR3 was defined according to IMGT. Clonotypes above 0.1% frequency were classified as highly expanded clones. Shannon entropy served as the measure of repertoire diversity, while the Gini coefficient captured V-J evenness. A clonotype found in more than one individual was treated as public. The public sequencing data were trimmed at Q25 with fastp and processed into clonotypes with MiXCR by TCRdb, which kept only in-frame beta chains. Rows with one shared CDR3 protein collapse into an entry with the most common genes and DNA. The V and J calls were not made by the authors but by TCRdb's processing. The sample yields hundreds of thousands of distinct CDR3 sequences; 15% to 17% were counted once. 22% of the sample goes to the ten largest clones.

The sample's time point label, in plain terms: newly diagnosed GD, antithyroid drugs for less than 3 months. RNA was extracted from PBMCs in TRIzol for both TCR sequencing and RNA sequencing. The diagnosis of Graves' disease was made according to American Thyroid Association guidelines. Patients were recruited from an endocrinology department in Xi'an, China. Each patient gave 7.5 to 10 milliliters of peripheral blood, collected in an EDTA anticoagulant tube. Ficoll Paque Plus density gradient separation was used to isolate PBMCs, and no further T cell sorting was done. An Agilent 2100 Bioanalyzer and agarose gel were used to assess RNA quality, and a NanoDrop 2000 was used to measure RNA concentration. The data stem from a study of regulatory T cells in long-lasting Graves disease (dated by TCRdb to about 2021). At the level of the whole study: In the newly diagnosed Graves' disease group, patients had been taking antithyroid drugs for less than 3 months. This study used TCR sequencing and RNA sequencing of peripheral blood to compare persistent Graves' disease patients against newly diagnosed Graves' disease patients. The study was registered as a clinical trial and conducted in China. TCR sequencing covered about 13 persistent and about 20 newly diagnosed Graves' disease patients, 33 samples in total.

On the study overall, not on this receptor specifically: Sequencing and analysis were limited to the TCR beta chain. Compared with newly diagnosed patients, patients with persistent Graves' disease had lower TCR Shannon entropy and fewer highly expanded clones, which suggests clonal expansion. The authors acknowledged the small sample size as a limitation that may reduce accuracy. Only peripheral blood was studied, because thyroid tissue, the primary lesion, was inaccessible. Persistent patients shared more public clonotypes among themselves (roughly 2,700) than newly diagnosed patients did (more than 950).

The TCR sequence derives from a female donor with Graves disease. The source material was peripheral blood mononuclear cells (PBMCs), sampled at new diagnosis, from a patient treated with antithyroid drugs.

DNA sequence: TGTGCCAGCAGCAAAGCGGGGGGGCAATATGAGCAGTTCTTC. The translation is CASSKAGGQYEQFF. The chain is encoded by TRBV7-3 joined to TRBJ2-1, with 10 bases aligning to TRBD2. In the germline V gene, CDR1 corresponds to SGHTA and CDR2 to FQGTGA. From the cysteine up to the phenylalanine, the CDR3 has a length of 14 residues. Only CDR3 DNA is held: 42 bases, read in frame from base 1. For this chain, trimming is 5 bases at the V end and 8 bases at the J end, and the number of junction bases without a gene match is 6.